Below are 26 T cell receptor beta chains sequenced from a single sample in a study of cytotoxic CD8 clonotypes in ibrutinib-treated CLL. Libraries were prepared by immunoSEQ multiplex PCR; TCRdb keeps only in-frame clonotypes and omits some of them. Here the sample spans under 8,000 clones, over 60% being singletons. The specimen was PBMCs, collected before ibrutinib treatment. All receptors come from a human donor with chronic lymphocytic leukemia.

The CDR3 reads CASSSGQTMNTEAFF. The CDR3 bases are TGTGCCAGCAGTTCGGGACAGACCATGAACACTGAAGCTTTCTTT. The rearrangement links TRBV2 to TRBJ1-1; 7 bases map to TRBD1. This CDR3 comprises 15 residues. Germline CDR1 reads SNHLY; CDR2 reads FYNNEI. V dropped 5 bases and J dropped 0; count of bases not matched to a gene: 6. The full variable domain, rest sourced from reference TRBV2 and TRBJ1-1, is EPEVTQTPSHQVTQMGQEVILRCVPISNHLYFYWYRQILGQKVEFLVSFYNNEISEKSEIFDDQFSVERPDGSNFTLKIRSTKLEDSAMYFCASSSGQTMNTEAFFGQGTRLTVV.

Concerning this clone: With a much larger clone just one base away, this may be a read error. This same CDR3 is encoded by further DNA sequences in the sample. The chain is built from TRBV27 and TRBJ2-7, with D unclear. Germline lookup yields CDR1 MNHEY and CDR2 SMNVEV (reference sequence). The V end was cut by 4 bases, the J end by 10 bases, with 14 bases between. The CDR3 loop spans 12 amino acids. The CDR3 DNA sequence: TGTGCCAGCAGTTCCAGTTGGGCCGAACAGTACTTC. Amino acid sequence: CASSSSWAEQYF.

This clone has just a few counts. The CDR3 loop reads CASSHGLNNEQFF. The CDR3 DNA is TGCGCCAGCAGCCACGGACTAAACAATGAGCAGTTCTTC. The chain combines TRBV5-1 with TRBJ2-1, with D maybe TRBD2 (6 bases). CDR1 and CDR2 (germline): SGHRS, YFSETQ. Trimming took 4 bases from V and 5 from J, leaving 10 bases between them. The CDR3 runs to 13 residues.

V gene TRBV19 combines with J gene TRBJ2-7; a possible D gene is TRBD1 (6 bases). Germline V lookup: CDR1 LNHDA, CDR2 SQIVND (reference sequence). Trimming cost V 5 bases and J 2 bases, with 19 bases left between them. The CDR3 length is 16 residues. The CDR3 DNA sequence: TGTGCCAGTAGTCCCACCCCCTACAGGGTTACCTACGAGCAGTACTTC. As protein: CASSPTPYRVTYEQYF.

The chain couples TRBV6-5 to TRBJ2-7, with 10 bases lining up with TRBD1. The V gene's germline CDR1 is MNHEY and CDR2 SVGAGI. Trimming at V came to 0 bases and at J to 11 bases, leaving 13 bases not matched to a gene. This CDR3 comprises 16 residues. DNA of the CDR3: TGTGCCAGCAGTTACTCGGAACCGGGACAGGGGTTGGTGAAGTACTTC. As protein: CASSYSEPGQGLVKYF.

The sample holds a few counts of this clone. The gene calls are TRBV27 and TRBJ2-2; no clear D gene. This CDR3 spans 15 amino acids. Germline lookup yields CDR1 MNHEY and CDR2 SMNVEV (reference sequence). Trimming stripped 2 bases from V and 4 bases from J, with 11 bases between. The CDR3 is CASSLAANPTGELFF. CDR3 bases: TGTGCCAGCAGTTTAGCGGCCAACCCCACCGGGGAGCTGTTTTTT.

This clone was detected a few times. The chain combines TRBV27 with TRBJ2-1; D is unclear. Germline-derived CDR1 and CDR2 are MNHEY and SMNVEV (reference sequence). V was shortened by 6 bases and J by 0 bases, with 12 bases between the two germline ends. The CDR3 runs to 15 residues. The CDR3 DNA reads TGTGCCAGCAGCCTAGAGATGAGCTCCTACAATGAGCAGTTCTTC. Its protein product is CASSLEMSSYNEQFF.

The V call is TRBV29-1, the J call TRBJ1-5; 9 bases line up with TRBD1. With 4 bases clipped from V and 4 bases from J, the junction kept 2 bases outside the gene matches. Per the germline V gene, CDR1 is SQVTM and CDR2 is ANQGSEA. CDR3 length equals 13 residues. The CDR3 loop is CSVVQGANQPQHF. The CDR3 region has the DNA TGCAGCGTTGTACAGGGGGCAAATCAGCCCCAGCATTTT.

The chain couples TRBV11-2 to TRBJ1-5; TRBD1 matches at 8 bases. The germline gives CDR1 SGHAT, CDR2 FQNNGV. V lost 5 bases and J lost 5; bases outside the gene matches: 2. The CDR3 length is 13 residues. Here the CDR3 DNA reads TGTGCCAGCAGCCAGGACAGGGATCAGCCCCAGCATTTT. It translates to CASSQDRDQPQHF.

The rearrangement joins TRBV29-1 to TRBJ2-1, with 9 bases that match TRBD2. The germline CDR1 and CDR2 sequences are SQVTM and ANQGSEA. The ends lost 5 bases at V and 7 bases at J; junction bases unmatched: 6. This CDR3 contains 13 residues. The CDR3 sequence: CSVRLAGSNEQFF. Here the CDR3 DNA reads TGCAGCGTTAGGCTAGCGGGATCAAATGAGCAGTTCTTC.

The V and J genes are TRBV13 and TRBJ2-7; maybe TRBD1 (6 bases). The germline V and J ends were trimmed by 5 bases and 7 bases, with 12 bases remaining between them. Looked up from germline, CDR1 is PRHDT and CDR2 is FYEKMQ (reference sequence). The CDR3 runs 12 residues. CDR3 in DNA: TGTGCCAGCAGCCCGAGAGGGGGAGAGCAGTACTTC. Protein: CASSPRGGEQYF.

The gene calls are TRBV5-1 and TRBJ1-2; tentatively, D is TRBD1 (5 bases). This CDR3 region has 14 residues. Germline V gives CDR1 SGHRS, CDR2 YFSETQ. The V and J ends lost 5 bases and 2 bases respectively, with 13 bases between them. In DNA form, the CDR3 reads TGCGCCAGCAGTCCTGAGGGGCGGAACTATGGCTACACCTTC. It specifies CASSPEGRNYGYTF.

This chain uses TRBV2 with TRBJ2-1; D is perhaps TRBD1 (5 bases). Germline-derived CDR1 and CDR2 are SNHLY and FYNNEI. V was trimmed by 2 bases and J by 4 bases, leaving 9 bases between them. The CDR3 runs to 14 residues. CDR3 in amino acids: CASSERRQYNEQFF. DNA for the CDR3: TGTGCCAGCAGTGAAAGGCGACAGTACAATGAGCAGTTCTTC.

The chain uses TRBV4-1 and TRBJ1-4; D is unclear. With 4 bases removed from V and 0 bases from J, the gap between germline ends came to 9 bases. The length of the CDR3 is 15 residues. Germline V gene data show CDR1 as MGHRA and CDR2 as YSYEKL. CDR3 amino acids: CASSRPFATNEKLFF. CDR3 bases: TGCGCCAGCAGCCGGCCCTTTGCAACTAATGAAAAACTGTTTTTT.

V gene TRBV2 combines with J gene TRBJ2-7; D possibly corresponds to TRBD2 (5 bases). V lost 4 bases and J 2 bases, leaving 9 bases between the germline ends. Germline-derived CDR1 and CDR2 are SNHLY and FYNNEI. This CDR3 is 13 amino acids long. As DNA, the CDR3 is TGTGCCAGCAGTGCCGGGATTACCTACGAGCAGTACTTC. Protein product: CASSAGITYEQYF.

The V gene is TRBV10-3, the J gene TRBJ2-1; TRBD1 might be the D (5 bases). V was trimmed by 4 bases and J by 6 bases, leaving 13 bases between them. The CDR3 length is 14 residues. From germline, CDR1 is ENHRY and CDR2 SYGVKD. Here the CDR3 reads CAISGEGQGNEQFF. CDR3 DNA: TGTGCCATCAGTGGTGAAGGGCAGGGCAATGAGCAGTTCTTC.

The gene calls are TRBV28 and TRBJ1-2; no clear D. V was shortened by 2 bases and J by 7 bases, with 14 bases between the two germline ends. Germline assignment: CDR1 MDHEN and CDR2 SYDVKM. The CDR3 has 14 amino acids. The DNA for the CDR3 is TGTGCCAGCAGTTTAAGCGGGTTACCGGGTGGCTACACCTTC. This gives the protein CASSLSGLPGGYTF.

The V gene is TRBV27, the J gene TRBJ2-1, with 7 nucleotides matching TRBD2. The CDR3 has 14 residues. Losses at the gene ends were 4 bases for V and 9 bases for J; bases not matched to a gene: 9. Per the germline V gene, CDR1 is MNHEY and CDR2 is SMNVEV (reference sequence). The CDR3 nucleotides read TGTGCCAGCAGTTCTCCCGGACTAGGCTCTGAGCAGTTCTTC. Protein sequence: CASSSPGLGSEQFF.

Written as DNA, the CDR3 is TGTGCCACCAGCAGAGATGGAGCGGGGTACACAGATACGCAGTATTTT. This sequence encodes CATSRDGAGYTDTQYF. This chain uses TRBV15 with TRBJ2-3, with TRBD2 matching over 7 bases. V lost 0 bases and J lost 2; bases outside the gene matches: 5. Germline CDR1 reads LNHNV; CDR2 reads YYDKDF (reference sequence). The CDR3 runs to 16 residues.

The V gene is TRBV19, the J gene TRBJ1-2; D remains ambiguous. Germline CDR1 LNHDA, CDR2 SQIVND (reference sequence). The CDR3 is 15 residues long. V was cut by 4 bases and J by 4 bases, with 16 bases left in between. The chain's CDR3 is CASSTIFRLGYGYTF. The CDR3 nucleotides read TGTGCCAGTAGTACGATTTTCAGGCTCGGCTATGGCTACACCTTC.

The chain has TRBV19 and TRBJ2-2; D is undetermined. This CDR3 is built from 13 residues. V shed 4 bases and J shed 7 bases, with 10 bases lying between them. Germline loops: CDR1 LNHDA, CDR2 SQIVND (reference sequence). The DNA for the CDR3 is TGTGCCAGTAGTACCACATCGGGCGGGGAGCTGTTTTTT. It encodes CASSTTSGGELFF.

V gene TRBV28 combines with J gene TRBJ2-7, with TRBD2 as a possible D gene (6 bases). The CDR3 is 14 amino acids. Looked up from germline, CDR1 is MDHEN and CDR2 is SYDVKM. Trimming pared 3 bases from V and 7 bases from J, leaving 16 bases between. The CDR3 nucleotides are TGTGCCAGCAGTTTTGTGTCCAGGGCGGGGGAGCAGTACTTC. Translated, it gives CASSFVSRAGEQYF. Looking up the rest from reference TRBV28 and TRBJ2-7 gives the full variable domain: DVKVTQSSRYLVKRTGEKVFLECVQDMDHENMFWYRQDPGLGLRLIYFSYDVKMKEKGDIPEGYSVSREKKERFSLILESASTNQTSMYLCASSFVSRAGEQYFGPGTRLTVT.

The V gene is TRBV10-3, the J gene TRBJ1-2; D call uncertain. The germline V gene has CDR1 ENHRY and CDR2 SYGVKD. This CDR3 comprises 10 residues. The ends were cut back, 11 bases at V and 1 base at J, with 5 bases in the middle. Here the CDR3 DNA reads TGTGCCTCCTTTAACTATGGCTACACCTTC. Encoded protein: CASFNYGYTF.

This clone occurred once. The rearrangement uses TRBV29-1 and TRBJ2-5; D uncertain. Per the germline V gene, CDR1 is SQVTM and CDR2 is ANQGSEA. CDR3 length: 13 residues. V was shortened by 4 bases and J by 5 bases, with 14 bases between the two germline ends. The CDR3 nucleotides read TGCAGCGTTGGTCTAGGGTTGTCGGAGACCCAGTACTTC. Translating it yields CSVGLGLSETQYF.

In DNA form, the CDR3 reads TGTGCCAGCAGCTCCGGACTAGCGGGAGCCTACAATGAGCAGTTCTTC. Translating it yields CASSSGLAGAYNEQFF. The chain combines TRBV7-3 with TRBJ2-1, with 13 bases matching TRBD2. CDR1 and CDR2 from the germline V gene are SGHTA and FQGTGA. With 4 bases clipped from V and 2 bases from J, the junction kept 2 bases outside the gene matches. The CDR3 is made up of 16 amino acids.

The chain recombines TRBV30 with TRBJ1-2; no clear D. V lost 5 bases, J lost 4 bases, and 11 bases lay in between. Germline lookup yields CDR1 GTSNPN and CDR2 SVGIG (reference sequence). The CDR3 spans 12 residues. The CDR3, as DNA: TGTGCCTGGGCCCTTCCCACCTATGGCTACACCTTC. It translates to CAWALPTYGYTF.